These 9 T cell receptor beta chains originate from one sample sequenced in a study of shared clonotypes between healthy human individuals. Naive CD8 cells lacked CD45RO, underwent positive selection for CCR7 and left out terminally differentiated effector memory CD45RA+ cells. Sequencing was performed with immunoSEQ multiplex PCR; in TCRdb, only in-frame clones are kept and a portion is missing. The sample has about 1.9 million clones, around 93% seen once. Sequencing was carried out using naive CD8+ T cells from PBMCs. These receptors were collected from a man aged 18-30 years in good health. Some clones in this sample may be carry-over from other donors' samples.

The J gene is TRBJ1-5, the V gene TRBV7-9; D possibly corresponds to TRBD1 (6 bases). V was clipped by 1 base and J by 0 bases, with 13 bases between them. In germline, CDR1 is SEHNR, CDR2 FQNEAQ (reference sequence). The CDR3 totals 17 residues. Written as DNA, the CDR3 is TGTGCCAGCAGCTTAGACAGGGCTGCATATAGCAATCAGCCCCAGCATTTT. Residues: CASSLDRAAYSNQPQHF.

J is TRBJ2-3 and V is TRBV5-6, with D possibly being TRBD1 or TRBD2 (5 bases each). The CDR3 has 16 residues. Germline V gene data show CDR1 as SGHDT and CDR2 as YYEEEE. V was trimmed by 3 bases and J by 0 bases, leaving 14 bases between them. The CDR3: CASSSGTSTSTDTQYF. The CDR3 DNA reads TGTGCCAGCAGCTCCGGGACCTCCACTAGCACAGATACGCAGTATTTT.

The rearrangement links TRBV5-4 to TRBJ2-2; TRBD2 matches 9 bases. This CDR3 is 15 amino acids long. After removal of 4 bases from V and 4 bases from J, the junction contained 5 bases not matched to a gene. CDR1 and CDR2 from the germline V gene are SGHNT and YYREEE (reference sequence). CDR3 region: CASSRLAEATGELFF. CDR3 nucleotide sequence: TGTGCCAGCAGCAGACTAGCGGAGGCCACCGGGGAGCTGTTTTTT. The entire variable domain, with the rest obtained from reference TRBV5-4 and TRBJ2-2, is as follows: ETGVTQSPTHLIKTRGQQVTLRCSSQSGHNTVSWYQQALGQGPQFIFQYYREEENGRGNFPPRFSGLQFPNYSSELNVNALELDDSALYLCASSRLAEATGELFFGEGSRLTVL.

The rearrangement links TRBV5-1 to TRBJ1-1; 9 bases agree with TRBD1. J gave up 0 bases and V 4 bases, and 4 bases lay outside the gene matches. CDR1 and CDR2 from the germline V gene are SGHRS and YFSETQ. CDR3 length: 15 residues. This CDR3 is CASSGGQGLNTEAFF. In nucleotides, the CDR3 is TGCGCCAGCAGCGGGGGACAGGGACTGAACACTGAAGCTTTCTTT.

The CDR3 region is CASSWSLMGPYNEQFF. CDR3 nucleotide sequence: TGTGCCAGCAGCTGGTCCCTTATGGGTCCCTACAATGAGCAGTTCTTC. The rearrangement uses TRBV5-6 and TRBJ2-1; D gene unclear. This CDR3 is 16 amino acids long. With 3 bases removed from V and 2 bases from J, the gap between germline ends came to 15 bases. CDR1 and CDR2 (germline): SGHDT, YYEEEE. The full variable domain, its missing parts supplied by reference TRBV5-6 and TRBJ2-1, is DAGVTQSPTHLIKTRGQQVTLRCSPKSGHDTVSWYQQALGQGPQFIFQYYEEEERQRGNFPDRFSGHQFPNYSSELNVNALLLGDSALYLCASSWSLMGPYNEQFFGPGTRLTVL.

This clone has a handful of counts. The chain joins TRBV11-2 to TRBJ2-3; D is undetermined. The V gene's germline CDR1 is SGHAT and CDR2 FQNNGV. With 4 bases removed from V and 7 bases from J, the gap between germline ends came to 9 bases. The CDR3 has 12 amino acids. CDR3 protein: CASSSEANTQYF. The CDR3 DNA follows: TGTGCCAGCAGCTCCGAAGCGAATACGCAGTATTTT.

The chain combines TRBV9 with TRBJ2-3; 11 bases are a match to TRBD2. J lost 4 bases, V lost 9 bases, and 7 bases had no gene match. This CDR3 spans 14 amino acids. Per the germline V gene, CDR1 is SGDLS and CDR2 is YYNGEE. This chain's CDR3 is CATSTSGMADTQYF. The CDR3 DNA follows: TGTGCCACCTCGACTAGCGGGATGGCAGATACGCAGTATTTT.

This rearrangement joins TRBV5-4 to TRBJ2-7; 9 positions agree with TRBD1. The junction had 5 bases not matched to a gene; V was cut back by 4 bases and J by 6 bases. Germline V gives CDR1 SGHNT, CDR2 YYREEE (reference sequence). The CDR3 loop spans 13 amino acids. DNA for the CDR3: TGTGCCAGCAGCGCCGGGACAGGGCCCGAGCAGTACTTC. This gives the protein CASSAGTGPEQYF.

The rearrangement joins TRBV28 to TRBJ2-1; 15 bases are a match to TRBD2. CDR1 and CDR2 from the germline V gene are MDHEN and SYDVKM. CDR3 length: 17 residues. V trimming: 2 bases; J trimming: 7 bases; junction bases outside the gene matches: 6. CDR3 sequence: CASSLIGLAGGRNEQFF. CDR3 nucleotides: TGTGCCAGCAGTTTAATTGGACTAGCGGGAGGGAGGAATGAGCAGTTCTTC.